The rows below give T cell receptor beta chains drawn from one sample of a study of T cells in Graves' hyperthyroidism and ophthalmopathy. TCRdb ran MiXCR on the multiplex PCR reads and lists one entry per CDR3 protein. The sample comprises hundreds of thousands of distinct CDR3 sequences, around 15% of which are singletons, and roughly an eighth rests with the top ten. Sequencing was carried out using blood. These receptor sequences come from a woman between 50 and 59 years old with Graves' ophthalmopathy. Both conserved end residues are part of each CDR3.

14 TRBJ2-1 TRBV20-1 CSASEGAAYNEQFF
14 TRBJ2-7 TRBV3-1 CASSKSGTSYEQYF
14 TRBJ2-1 TRBV28 CASSPGGSYNEQFF
16 TRBJ2-1 TRBV6-9 CASSYLPGGGSYEQFF
18 TRBJ2-2 TRBV12-3/TRBV12-4 CASSYAGLAGVNTGELFF
16 TRBJ1-5 TRBV30 CAWSPRQGWGNQPQHF
13 TRBJ2-2 TRBV18 CASSSENTGELFF
15 TRBJ1-2 TRBV29-1 CGVDAGTGSYYGYTF
14 TRBJ2-2 TRBV7-6 CASSETGNTGELFF
15 TRBJ2-6 TRBV6-1 CASSEGESGANVLTF
17 TRBJ2-1 TRBV28 CASSLSPGTSDYNEQFF
14 TRBJ2-5 TRBV7-9 CASSSAGLDETQYF
16 TRBJ2-3 TRBV6-2/TRBV6-3 CASSYSIRQVTDTQYF
15 TRBJ1-2 TRBV7-6 CASSIGTDANYGYTF
21 TRBJ2-1 TRBV28 CASSSQWTSGRDKEIYNEQFF
13 TRBJ1-6 TRBV20-1 CSAREGFWSPLHF
16 TRBJ2-7 TRBV6-2/TRBV6-3 CASRGTLAGGPYEQYF
14 TRBJ2-4 TRBV19 CASSTGRGQNIQYF
13 TRBJ1-1 TRBV11-3 CASSRLSHTEAFF
17 TRBJ1-5 TRBV12-3/TRBV12-4 CASSDRGTDWGHQPQHF
15 TRBJ2-1 TRBV30 CAWSVLGTRYNEQFF
12 TRBJ2-1 TRBV10-1 CASSEGINEQFF
13 TRBJ1-2 TRBV7-2 CASSFDINNGYTF